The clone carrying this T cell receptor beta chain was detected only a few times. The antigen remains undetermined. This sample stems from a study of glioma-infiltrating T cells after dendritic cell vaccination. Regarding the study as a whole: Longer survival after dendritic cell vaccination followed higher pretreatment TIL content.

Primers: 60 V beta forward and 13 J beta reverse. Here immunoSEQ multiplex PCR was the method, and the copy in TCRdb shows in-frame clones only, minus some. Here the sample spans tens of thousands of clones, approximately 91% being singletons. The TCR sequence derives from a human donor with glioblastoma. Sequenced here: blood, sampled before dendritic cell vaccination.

The CDR3 here is CASSPQGLAEEQYF. The CDR3, as DNA: TGTGCCAGCTCACCTCAGGGACTAGCCGAGGAGCAGTACTTC. This chain links TRBV18 with TRBJ2-7, with TRBD2 matching 9 bases. Germline CDR1 and CDR2: KGHSH and LQKENI. The junction had 7 bases not matched to a gene; V was cut back by 3 bases and J by 7 bases. The CDR3 is 14 residues long.